The entry below describes one TCR beta chain. The antigen remains unidentified. This sample is part of a study of identical twins. Study-level results: Invariant MAIT and iNKT cells could partly confound zero-insertion analyses. Memory repertoires showed no such pattern, whereas abundant cord blood beta clonotypes carried fewer insertions.

The CDR3 runs to 12 residues. CDR1 SGHAT and CDR2 FQNNGV come from the germline V gene. V lost 2 bases to trimming and J lost 8 bases, with 9 bases between them. With template switching, a universal primer site was added, and the cDNA carried unique molecular identifiers. TCRdb re-called the 5' RACE reads with MiXCR, one entry per CDR3 protein. This sample carries 1.5 million to 2 million distinct CDR3 sequences, about 30% of them seen once, and the ten largest clones take about 0.25%. The sequenced sample consisted of cord blood. This sequence was found in a newborn girl in good health. The J gene is TRBJ1-2, the V gene TRBV11-2; D possibly corresponds to TRBD1 (5 bases). CDR3 amino acids: CASSLKRGGYTF. The CDR3 nucleotides are TGTGCCAGCAGCTTAAAGAGGGGAGGCTACACCTTC.